The 21 T cell receptor beta chains presented below share a single source sample, sequenced in a study of shared clonotypes between healthy human individuals. Positively selected for CCR7, the CD45RO-negative cells used as naive CD8 cells excluded terminally differentiated effector memory CD45RA+ cells. The protocol was immunoSEQ multiplex PCR, while the TCRdb copy is restricted to in-frame clones and leaves out a portion. The sample lists 2 million to 2.5 million clones; about 92% were seen once. Sequenced input: naive CD8+ T cells from PBMCs. The receptors originated from a man aged 18 to 30 in good health. Some clones in this sample may be carry-over from other donors' samples.

The chain uses TRBV6-5 and TRBJ2-7; perhaps TRBD2 as D (6 bases). The germline V gene encodes CDR1 MNHEY and CDR2 SVGAGI. The V end was cut by 5 bases, the J end by 2 bases, with 16 bases between. The CDR3 is 15 residues long. The DNA of the CDR3 is TGTGCCAGCAGTATCCGCCGGGACTCGACCTACGAGCAGTACTTC. Translating it yields CASSIRRDSTYEQYF.

The J gene is TRBJ2-7, the V gene TRBV6-5; possibly TRBD1 or TRBD2 for D (6 bases each). This CDR3 is built from 12 residues. Deletions cut 5 bases from V and 6 bases from J, with 11 bases between. Germline V gene sequence: CDR1 MNHEY, CDR2 SVGAGI. The CDR3 sequence: CASSTQGGEQYF. In nucleotides, the CDR3 is TGTGCCAGCAGTACACAGGGAGGCGAGCAGTACTTC.

This chain links TRBV6-1 with TRBJ1-1, with 7 bases matching TRBD1. The V gene's germline CDR1 is MNHNS and CDR2 SASEGT. The CDR3 is made up of 12 amino acids. J gave up 11 bases and V 5 bases, and 8 bases lay outside the gene matches. CDR3 coding DNA: TGTGCCAGCAGTCAGACAGGGTTAGTGGCTTTCTTT. Its translation: CASSQTGLVAFF.

The chain links TRBV7-9 to TRBJ2-5, with 13 bases matching TRBD2. This CDR3 has 16 residues. In germline, CDR1 is SEHNR, CDR2 FQNEAQ (reference sequence). V lost 4 bases and J lost 7; bases outside the gene matches: 9. The CDR3 region has the DNA TGTGCCAGCAGCTGGGGGACTAGCGGGAATTCGGTGACCCAGTACTTC. Encoded protein: CASSWGTSGNSVTQYF.

This clone was picked up a small number of times. The sample has other DNA sequences that encode this CDR3 too. The chain has TRBV30 and TRBJ1-1; D is unresolved. V lost 0 bases and J lost 0, with 5 bases in between. This CDR3 contains 13 residues. Germline V gene data show CDR1 as GTSNPN and CDR2 as SVGIG (reference sequence). For the CDR3, the DNA is TGTGCCTGGAGTGTACGCCTGAACACTGAAGCTTTCTTT. Translating it yields CAWSVRLNTEAFF.

The chain is built from TRBV5-1 and TRBJ1-4, with unresolved D. Germline CDR1 and CDR2: SGHRS and YFSETQ. The CDR3 runs to 18 residues. V was trimmed by 0 bases and J by 10 bases, leaving 25 bases between them. The CDR3 nucleotides read TGCGCCAGCAGCTTGGAGGCAGGAGCCGTCCTAACAACCGGAAAACTGTTTTTT. This translates into CASSLEAGAVLTTGKLFF.

This clone was seen a single time. The chain links TRBV6-6 to TRBJ2-7; 11 bases agree with TRBD1. CDR3 length equals 16 residues. Germline CDR1 is MNHNY and CDR2 is SVGAGI (reference sequence). The J segment lost 2 bases and the V segment lost 3 bases, leaving 6 bases of the junction unmatched. The CDR3 region has the DNA TGTGCCAGCAGTTATACCGGACAGGGGGCTCCCTACGAGCAGTACTTC. Translating gives CASSYTGQGAPYEQYF.

This chain uses TRBV7-6 with TRBJ2-3, with D maybe TRBD2 (7 bases). The CDR3 runs to 16 residues. V was trimmed by 3 bases and J by 2 bases, leaving 15 bases between them. Per the germline V gene, CDR1 is SGHVS and CDR2 is FNYEAQ. The CDR3 loop is CASSFPRAGATDTQYF. CDR3 bases: TGTGCCAGCAGCTTCCCGCGGGCGGGGGCCACAGATACGCAGTATTTT.

CDR3 DNA sequence: TGTGCCAGCAGCTTAGACAGGTCCTACGAGCAGTACTTC. Protein: CASSLDRSYEQYF. This chain uses TRBV7-9 with TRBJ2-5; D perhaps matches TRBD1 (5 bases). The assigned J gene may be wrong: the sequence end matches TRBJ2-7 better. Germline-derived CDR1 and CDR2 are SEHNR and FQNEAQ (reference sequence). This CDR3 has 13 residues.

The chain employs TRBV28 and TRBJ1-5, with 7 positions matching TRBD1. V was clipped by 4 bases and J by 5 bases; unmatched bases: 5. Germline CDR1 MDHEN, CDR2 SYDVKM. The CDR3 contains 14 residues. The DNA of the CDR3 is TGTGCCAGCAGTTCGAGGACAGGCTATCAGCCCCAGCATTTT. This codes for CASSSRTGYQPQHF.

This chain connects TRBV6-1 to TRBJ2-7; the D is unclear. Germline V CDR1 and CDR2: MNHNS, SASEGT. Deletions cut 2 bases from V and 0 bases from J, with 8 bases between. The CDR3 runs 14 residues. DNA of the CDR3: TGTGCCAGCAGTGAATTACAGCGCTCCTACGAGCAGTACTTC. Translated, it gives CASSELQRSYEQYF.

This clone occurred a few times. The rearrangement links TRBV19 to TRBJ1-5; D is unresolved. The germline CDR1 and CDR2 sequences are LNHDA and SQIVND (reference sequence). V dropped 7 bases and J dropped 3 bases, with 16 bases sitting between them. The CDR3 spans 15 residues. The chain's CDR3 is CASNPFGQPNQPQHF. In DNA, the CDR3 is TGTGCCAGTAACCCTTTTGGGCAGCCCAATCAGCCCCAGCATTTT.

The chain has TRBV9 and TRBJ2-3; TRBD2 matches 9 bases. J gave up 2 bases and V 4 bases, and 5 bases lay outside the gene matches. CDR1 SGDLS and CDR2 YYNGEE come from the germline V gene. The CDR3 is made up of 15 amino acids. The CDR3 protein is CASSPGTSYTDTQYF. CDR3 DNA: TGTGCCAGCAGCCCCGGGACTAGCTACACAGATACGCAGTATTTT.

A single count supports this clone. The genes are TRBV5-6 and TRBJ2-7; 7 nucleotides match TRBD1. V lost 4 bases and J lost 2; bases outside the gene matches: 6. The CDR3 is 14 residues long. Germline lookup yields CDR1 SGHDT and CDR2 YYEEEE. The CDR3 loop is CASSLRGQPYEQYF. CDR3 DNA sequence: TGTGCCAGCAGCCTGAGGGGACAGCCCTACGAGCAGTACTTC. The whole variable domain, filled in from reference TRBV5-6 and TRBJ2-7, reads DAGVTQSPTHLIKTRGQQVTLRCSPKSGHDTVSWYQQALGQGPQFIFQYYEEEERQRGNFPDRFSGHQFPNYSSELNVNALLLGDSALYLCASSLRGQPYEQYFGPGTRLTVT.

This clone was observed a single time. J is TRBJ2-1 and V is TRBV29-1; a possible D gene is TRBD2 (6 bases). The V and J ends lost 5 bases and 7 bases respectively, with 15 bases between them. The CDR3 consists of 13 residues. Looked up from germline, CDR1 is SQVTM and CDR2 is ANQGSEA. This CDR3 reads CSVSGLAVNEQFF. In DNA, the CDR3 is TGCAGCGTTTCGGGACTGGCAGTTAATGAGCAGTTCTTC.

This rearrangement joins TRBV30 to TRBJ2-5, with 7 bases identical to TRBD1. There are 13 residues in the CDR3. The junction had 4 bases not matched to a gene; V was cut back by 5 bases and J by 1 base. CDR1 and CDR2 from the germline V gene are GTSNPN and SVGIG (reference sequence). CDR3 nucleotide sequence: TGTGCCTGGTGGGGACAGCCCCAAGAGACCCAGTACTTC. It encodes CAWWGQPQETQYF.

The rearrangement uses TRBV7-9 and TRBJ2-3; D is unclear. Trimming took 2 bases from V and 5 from J, leaving 5 bases between them. This CDR3 has 12 amino acids. From germline, CDR1 is SEHNR and CDR2 FQNEAQ (reference sequence). The CDR3 DNA is TGTGCCAGCAGCTTAAGGCTAGATACGCAGTATTTT. Residues: CASSLRLDTQYF. The entire variable domain, with the rest obtained from reference TRBV7-9 and TRBJ2-3, is as follows: DTGVSQNPRHKITKRGQNVTFRCDPISEHNRLYWYRQTLGQGPEFLTYFQNEAQLEKSRLLSDRFSAERPKGSFSTLEIQRTEQGDSAMYLCASSLRLDTQYFGPGTRLTVL.

This clone showed up just once. This rearrangement joins TRBV28 to TRBJ2-7, with D perhaps given as TRBD1 or TRBD2 (5 bases each). Per germline, CDR1 MDHEN and CDR2 SYDVKM. Trimming left V 8 bases short and J 4 bases short, with 15 bases between. The CDR3 loop spans 13 amino acids. DNA of the CDR3: TGTGCCAGCGGGGACGGTTCAAGGTACGAGCAGTACTTC. Translated, it gives CASGDGSRYEQYF. The entire variable domain, with the rest obtained from reference TRBV28 and TRBJ2-7, is as follows: DVKVTQSSRYLVKRTGEKVFLECVQDMDHENMFWYRQDPGLGLRLIYFSYDVKMKEKGDIPEGYSVSREKKERFSLILESASTNQTSMYLCASGDGSRYEQYFGPGTRLTVT.

The J gene is TRBJ2-1, the V gene TRBV27; 8 bases agree with TRBD1. CDR3 length equals 15 residues. V shed 2 bases, J shed 9 bases, and the junction held 9 bases outside the gene matches. The germline CDR1 and CDR2 sequences are MNHEY and SMNVEV (reference sequence). The CDR3 here is CASSLPRQGLTEQFF. The CDR3 nucleotides read TGTGCCAGCAGTTTACCCCGACAGGGGTTGACTGAGCAGTTCTTC.

In its sample, this clone was seen a few times. In the same sample, other DNA sequences code for this CDR3. This chain links TRBV15 with TRBJ1-1, with unresolved D. The V end was cut by 1 base, the J end by 1 base, with 4 bases between. CDR1 and CDR2 (germline): LNHNV, YYDKDF (reference sequence). The CDR3 has 13 amino acids. The CDR3 reads CATSRVENTEAFF. DNA for the CDR3: TGTGCCACCAGCAGAGTGGAGAACACTGAAGCTTTCTTT. Using reference TRBV15 and TRBJ1-1 for the parts outside the CDR3, the full variable domain is DAMVIQNPRYQVTQFGKPVTLSCSQTLNHNVMYWYQQKSSQAPKLLFHYYDKDFNNEADTPDNFQSRRPNTSFCFLDIRSPGLGDTAMYLCATSRVENTEAFFGQGTRLTVV.

The chain joins TRBV6-5 to TRBJ2-7; a possible D gene is TRBD2 (6 bases). The CDR3 sequence is 15 residues long. Germline V gives CDR1 MNHEY, CDR2 SVGAGI. V lost 2 bases and J lost 7, with 18 bases in between. CDR3: CASSYGRGSWGEQYF. The CDR3 bases are TGTGCCAGCAGTTACGGGCGGGGTTCGTGGGGTGAGCAGTACTTC.